This TCR beta chain appears in the sequencing data of a study of CD8+CD57+ T cells in acquired aplastic anemia (dated by TCRdb to about 2018). As for the study more broadly: DNA extracted from sorted CD4+ and CD8+ cells had a mean of roughly 3 ug, with a range of roughly 0.19 to 27.4 ug. Mean read counts for healthy donor samples were around 10 million for CD4+ cells and 11.0 million for CD8+ cells.

In this study, sorted CD4+ and CD8+ T cells from the blood of healthy subjects and of severe aplastic anemia patients had their TCR repertoires deep-sequenced. Ficoll-Paque density gradient centrifugation was used to isolate peripheral blood mononuclear cells. Before DNA extraction, CD4+ and CD8+ T cells were sorted with FACS or magnetic beads. Genomic DNA served as template for TCR beta VDJ combination and CDR3 sequence profiling. TCR repertoire sequencing was run on an Illumina HiSeq 2000. Per the authors' processing: TRBV/TRBJ rearrangement plots, CDR3 size and DJ length profiles, and Simpson's diversity index were used to assess repertoires. The most abundant DNA sequence in the deep sequencing data was defined as the immunodominant clone. CDR3 amino acid sequences were checked for sharing between subjects and were compared against published repertoires and the VDJdb database. TCRdb reprocessed the public reads (quality trimming at Q25 with fastp, clone calling with MiXCR) and kept in-frame beta chains. Entries that share a CDR3 protein sequence are merged under the most common genes and DNA. It is TCRdb's table, rather than the study itself, that gives the V and J calls and clone size. Here the sample has some 170,000 distinct CDR3 sequences; roughly 40% occur a single time. The biggest ten clones account for 1.1% of the sample.

General conclusions and limits of the study: Although 25 to 30 CD8+ CDR3 sequences were shared by patients and controls, these sequences appeared highly expressed in patients and within the immunodominant clones of patients. CD8+ Simpson's diversity did not differ significantly between patients and healthy controls (P=0.060).

This clonotype occurred many times. It has no known antigen specificity. The input lacks base qualities; no much larger clone sits a single base away. Deletion took 0 bases off V and 5 bases off J, with a span of 5 bases between the germline ends. The germline V gene sets CDR1 to LGHNA and CDR2 to YSLEER. From the cysteine up to the phenylalanine, the CDR3 has a length of 13 residues. The kept DNA is CDR3 alone, 39 bases in frame from the first base. The clonotype was recovered from a human donor in good health. Sequenced material: sorted CD4+, CD8+, or CD8+CD57+ T cells (not recorded which) from PBMCs. The rearranged segments are TRBV4-3 and TRBJ2-1; the D gene remains uncertain. The nucleotide sequence is TGCGCCAGCAGCCAAGAGGTAGACAATGAGCAGTTCTTC. The resulting protein is CASSQEVDNEQFF.